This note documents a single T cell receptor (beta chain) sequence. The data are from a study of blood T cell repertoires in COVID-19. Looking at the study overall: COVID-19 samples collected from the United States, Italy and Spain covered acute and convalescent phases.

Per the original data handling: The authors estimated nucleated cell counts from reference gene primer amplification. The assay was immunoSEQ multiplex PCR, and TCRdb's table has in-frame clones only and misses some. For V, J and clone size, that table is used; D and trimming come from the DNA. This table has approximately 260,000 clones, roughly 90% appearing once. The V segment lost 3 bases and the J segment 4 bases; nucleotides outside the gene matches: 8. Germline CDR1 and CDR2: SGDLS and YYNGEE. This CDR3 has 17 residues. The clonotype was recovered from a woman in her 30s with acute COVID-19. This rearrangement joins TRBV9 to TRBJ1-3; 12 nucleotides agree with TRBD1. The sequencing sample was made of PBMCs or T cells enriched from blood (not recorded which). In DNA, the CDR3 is TGTGCCAGCAGCGAGGGGACAGGGGGCATGCGAGGAAACACCATATATTTT. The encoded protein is CASSEGTGGMRGNTIYF.